Ten or more counts support the clone carrying this T cell receptor beta chain. Its target is unknown. The germline V and J ends were trimmed by 5 bases and 0 bases, with 24 bases remaining between them. Germline values: CDR1 SGHRS, CDR2 YFSETQ. The CDR3 is made up of 18 amino acids. These data are taken from a study of molecular identifiers for immune sequencing clone quantification. Study background: Naive CD8 RNA (around 20,000 or 100,000 cells) was divided into five aliquots, with four sequenced. General study results and limits: Jurkat TCR RNA spiked in from one cell could reportedly be detected among some 1 million naive cells. Clones that exceeded 20 RNA copies held over 99% of effector molecules, yet under 1% in naive cells.

A CD8+CD4-CCR7+CD45RA+ gate was used to sort naive CD8 T cells. TCRdb redid the calling of the PCR reads with MiXCR, one entry per CDR3 protein. This sample carries tens of thousands of distinct CDR3 sequences, 18% of them seen once, and the ten largest clones take approximately 1.5%. The chain couples TRBV5-1 to TRBJ2-7, with D possibly called TRBD1 or TRBD2 (5 bases each). This clonotype was sampled from a human donor in good health. Some libraries in this study had Jurkat cell RNA spiked in. The sample taken for sequencing was naive CD8+ T cells from blood, with Jurkat cell RNA spiked in. Noted subset: FACS-sorted CD8+CD4-CCR7+CD45RA+ naive T cells. CDR3 coding DNA: TGCGCCAGCAGGATGGAGGTACAGGCCCATCCAAGCTCCTACGAGCAGTACTTC. Translating it yields CASRMEVQAHPSSYEQYF.